The rows below give T cell receptor beta chains drawn from one sample of a study of cytotoxic CD8 clonotypes in ibrutinib-treated CLL. The data were produced by immunoSEQ multiplex PCR, yet TCRdb's version contains in-frame clones alone and is incomplete. The table lists some 300,000 clones, roughly 85% of them singletons. The sample in question was PBMCs, obtained before ibrutinib treatment. Source of these receptors: a human donor with chronic lymphocytic leukemia. The CDR3 runs from the conserved cysteine through the conserved F or W. D genes are given only for firm matches. Only some rows state a clone size, as once, few, many or a class for expanded clones.

TRBV29-1	12	TRBJ1-1	once	.	CSVEEGITEAFF	TGCAGCGTTGAGGAGGGTATCACTGAAGCTTTCTTT
TRBV14	14	TRBJ1-4	.	.	CASSPGPPLGKLFF	TGTGCCAGCAGCCCGGGACCTCCCCTGGGAAAACTGTTTTTT
TRBV11-2	13	TRBJ2-1	.	.	CASSRYRENEQFF	TGTGCCAGCAGCCGTTACAGGGAAAATGAGCAGTTCTTC
TRBV15	13	TRBJ1-1	.	.	CATSQTGYTEAFF	TGTGCCACCAGTCAGACAGGCTACACTGAAGCTTTCTTT
TRBV5-1	16	TRBJ2-7	.	TRBD2	CASSSLAGARSHEQYF	TGCGCCAGCAGCTCATTGGCGGGAGCAAGAAGCCACGAGCAGTACTTC
TRBV28	18	TRBJ2-1	.	.	CASRGLVIGGGSYNEQFF	TGTGCCAGCAGGGGATTAGTCATAGGGGGAGGGTCCTACAATGAGCAGTTCTTC
TRBV29-1	11	TRBJ2-7	.	.	CSVFDIYEQYF	TGCAGCGTTTTCGACATTTACGAGCAGTACTTC
TRBV7-8	15	TRBJ2-7	.	TRBD1	CASSFRRDRVYEQYF	TGTGCCAGCAGCTTCCGACGGGACAGGGTATACGAGCAGTACTTC
TRBV25-1	15	TRBJ2-1	.	.	CASSEFRGSYNEQFF	TGTGCCAGCAGTGAATTCAGGGGCTCCTACAATGAGCAGTTCTTC
TRBV7-6	18	TRBJ2-7	.	TRBD2	CASSFLPPLAGVAYEQYF	TGTGCCAGCAGCTTTTTACCCCCACTAGCGGGAGTGGCCTACGAGCAGTACTTC
TRBV4-3	18	TRBJ2-7	.	TRBD2	CASSQVPSSGPGSYEQYF	TGCGCCAGCAGCCAAGTTCCGTCTAGCGGGCCAGGGTCCTACGAGCAGTACTTC
TRBV5-4	18	TRBJ2-6	.	TRBD2	CASSTRLGGSSGANVLTF	TGTGCCAGCAGCACTAGACTAGGCGGGAGCTCTGGGGCCAACGTCCTGACTTTC
TRBV6-5	16	TRBJ2-5	.	TRBD2	CASSSTAGVTQETQYF	TGTGCCAGCAGTTCAACAGCGGGAGTTACACAAGAGACCCAGTACTTC
TRBV4-1	13	TRBJ2-1	.	.	CASSQVPRNEQFF	TGCGCCAGCAGCCAAGTACCTCGCAATGAGCAGTTCTTC
TRBV15	16	TRBJ2-1	.	TRBD2	CATSLLLAGGINEQFF	TGTGCCACCAGCCTCCTCTTAGCGGGAGGCATAAATGAGCAGTTCTTC
TRBV30	11	TRBJ2-1	few	.	CARSRGNEQFF	TGTGCCCGGTCAAGGGGCAATGAGCAGTTCTTC
TRBV28	15	TRBJ2-4	.	.	CASSNTGGPKNIQYF	TGTGCCAGCAGCAACACCGGAGGACCCAAAAACATTCAGTACTTC
TRBV9	17	TRBJ2-3	.	TRBD2	CASSVSGSSGKPDTQYF	TGTGCCAGCAGCGTATCGGGGTCTAGCGGGAAACCAGATACGCAGTATTTT
TRBV30	13	TRBJ2-1	.	TRBD2	CAWAGGGYNEQFF	TGTGCCTGGGCGGGAGGGGGATACAATGAGCAGTTCTTC
TRBV4-3	16	TRBJ2-7	.	TRBD2	CASSQEYSGRNYEQYF	TGCGCCAGCAGCCAAGAATATAGCGGGAGAAACTACGAGCAGTACTTC
TRBV6-1	16	TRBJ1-2	.	TRBD1	CASSEALVGTGDGYTF	TGTGCCAGCAGTGAAGCTCTCGTGGGGACAGGGGATGGCTACACCTTC
TRBV5-4	12	TRBJ1-2	once	.	CASSGTRVRYTF	TGTGCCAGCAGCGGGACCAGGGTGCGCTACACCTTC
TRBV7-9	13	TRBJ2-7	.	.	CASSLRGLEEQYF	TGTGCCAGCAGCTTACGGGGGTTGGAAGAGCAGTACTTC
TRBV27	16	TRBJ2-7	.	.	CASSTRRGRAPYEQYF	TGTGCCAGCAGTACCCGCCGGGGTCGGGCCCCCTACGAGCAGTACTTC
TRBV7-2	15	TRBJ2-7	.	.	CASSFRGPSSYEQYF	TGTGCCAGCAGCTTCAGGGGACCAAGCTCCTACGAGCAGTACTTC
TRBV4-2	15	TRBJ2-1	.	.	CASSQDRGSYNEQFF	TGTGCCAGCAGCCAAGACAGGGGCTCCTACAATGAGCAGTTCTTC
TRBV9	13	TRBJ1-2	.	.	CASSGQDVYGYTF	TGTGCCAGCAGCGGACAGGACGTTTATGGCTACACCTTC
TRBV4-3	14	TRBJ2-2	.	.	CASSQYRNTGELFF	TGCGCCAGCAGCCAGTACCGGAACACCGGGGAGCTGTTTTTT
TRBV11-2	15	TRBJ2-1	.	.	CASSSEPWGYNEQFF	TGTGCCAGCAGCTCGGAACCCTGGGGCTACAATGAGCAGTTCTTC